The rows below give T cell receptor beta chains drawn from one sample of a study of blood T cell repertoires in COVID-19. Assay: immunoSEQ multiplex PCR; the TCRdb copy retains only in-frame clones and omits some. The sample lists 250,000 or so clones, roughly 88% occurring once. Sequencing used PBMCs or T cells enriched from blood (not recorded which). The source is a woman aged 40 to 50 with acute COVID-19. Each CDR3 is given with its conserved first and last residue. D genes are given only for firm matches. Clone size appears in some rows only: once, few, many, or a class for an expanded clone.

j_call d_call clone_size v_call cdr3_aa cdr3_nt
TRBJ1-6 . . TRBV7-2 CASSSRVNSPLHF TGTGCCAGCAGCTCCAGGGTTAATTCACCCCTCCACTTT
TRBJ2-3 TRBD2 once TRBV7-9 CASSPSGRGADTQYF TGTGCCAGCAGCCCCAGCGGGAGGGGGGCAGATACGCAGTATTTT
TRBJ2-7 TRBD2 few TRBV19 CASNDIAGAGYEQYF TGTGCCAGTAACGATATAGCGGGGGCCGGATACGAGCAGTACTTC
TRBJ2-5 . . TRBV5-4 CASSPPGLEGTETQYF TGTGCCAGCAGCCCGCCGGGTCTAGAGGGAACAGAGACCCAGTACTTC
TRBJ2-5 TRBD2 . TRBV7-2 CASSLVGGSGRRETQYF TGTGCCAGCAGCTTAGTCGGTGGTAGCGGGAGGCGGGAGACCCAGTACTTC
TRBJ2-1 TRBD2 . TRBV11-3 CASSSTGTSNEQFF TGTGCCAGCAGCTCTACCGGGACTAGCAATGAGCAGTTCTTC
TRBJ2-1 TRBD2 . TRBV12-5 CASGLVVAGDGEQFF TGTGCTAGTGGTTTGGTTGTAGCGGGAGATGGTGAGCAGTTCTTC
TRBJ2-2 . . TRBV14 CASRGLNTGELFF TGTGCCAGCAGGGGACTGAACACCGGGGAGCTGTTTTTT
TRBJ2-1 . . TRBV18 CASSFRGNEQFF TGTGCCAGCTCATTCAGGGGAAATGAGCAGTTCTTC
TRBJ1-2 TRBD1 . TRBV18 CASSVDRDGYTF TGTGCCAGCTCAGTGGACAGGGACGGCTACACCTTC
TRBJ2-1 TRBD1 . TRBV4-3 CASSQDPTQGANSYNEQFF TGCGCCAGCAGCCAAGACCCCACTCAGGGGGCCAACTCCTACAATGAGCAGTTCTTC
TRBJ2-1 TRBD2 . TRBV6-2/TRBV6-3 CASSYPSGSYNEQFF TGTGCCAGCAGTTACCCTAGCGGGAGTTACAATGAGCAGTTCTTC
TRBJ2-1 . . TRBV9 CASSFGGLSLEQFF TGTGCCAGCAGCTTTGGGGGACTCTCCCTCGAGCAGTTCTTC
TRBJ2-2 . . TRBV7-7 CASSQQLVNTGELFF TGTGCCAGCAGCCAACAGCTCGTGAACACCGGGGAGCTGTTTTTT
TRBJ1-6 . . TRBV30 CAWSVKGNSPLHF TGTGCCTGGAGTGTAAAGGGGAATTCACCCCTCCACTTT
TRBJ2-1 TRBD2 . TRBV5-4 CASSLDGPTSGRKNEQFF TGTGCCAGCAGCTTGGATGGCCCAACTAGCGGGAGGAAGAATGAGCAGTTCTTC
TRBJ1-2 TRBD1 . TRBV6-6 CASVWTGQNYGYTF TGTGCCAGCGTGTGGACAGGGCAAAACTATGGCTACACCTTC
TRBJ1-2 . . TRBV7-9 CASSSAGGNYDYGYTF TGTGCCAGCAGCTCGGCTGGGGGGAATTACGACTATGGCTACACCTTC
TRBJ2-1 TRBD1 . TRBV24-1 CATSDWTGTSYNEQFF TGTGCCACCAGCGACTGGACAGGAACCTCCTACAATGAGCAGTTCTTC
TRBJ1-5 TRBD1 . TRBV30 CAWSSGTGNQPQHF TGTGCCTGGAGTTCCGGGACAGGCAATCAGCCCCAGCATTTT
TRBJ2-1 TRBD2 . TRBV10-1 CASSRTSGTNEQFF TGCGCCAGCAGTCGGACTAGCGGGACCAATGAGCAGTTCTTC
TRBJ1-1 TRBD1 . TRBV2 CASNEQGAETEAFF TGTGCCAGCAACGAACAGGGGGCTGAAACTGAAGCTTTCTTT
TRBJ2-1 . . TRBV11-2 CASSLGGHEQFF TGTGCCAGCAGCTTAGGAGGGCATGAGCAGTTCTTC
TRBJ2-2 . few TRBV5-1 CASRGEGGNTGELFF TGCGCCAGCAGAGGCGAGGGAGGGAACACCGGGGAGCTGTTTTTT
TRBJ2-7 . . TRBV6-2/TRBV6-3 CASSYTGAGSEQYF TGTGCCAGCAGTTACACGGGCGCAGGGTCCGAGCAGTACTTC
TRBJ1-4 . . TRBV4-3 CASSQVRSSEKLFF TGCGCCAGCAGCCAAGTTAGGAGTAGTGAAAAACTGTTTTTT
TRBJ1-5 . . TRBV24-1 CATSDFGQFQPQHF TGTGCCACCAGTGATTTTGGGCAGTTTCAGCCCCAGCATTTT